These 19 T cell receptor beta chains were all obtained from the same sample, sequenced in a study of T-cell reconstitution after alpha-beta-depleted transplantation in children. Unique molecular identifiers featured in how the TCRbeta library was prepared. TCRdb reanalysed the PCR reads using MiXCR and keeps one entry per CDR3 protein. The repertoire holds about 200,000 distinct CDR3 sequences, with roughly 6.3% as singletons. The sample consisted of PBMCs, taken before TCRalphabeta/CD19-depleted stem cell transplant. The receptors were gathered from a girl under three years old with combined immunodeficiency, due to receive a stem cell transplant.

V is TRBV20-1 and J is TRBJ1-1; D call uncertain. The CDR3 runs to 14 residues. Germline V lookup: CDR1 DFQATT, CDR2 SNEGSKA (reference sequence). Here the CDR3 DNA reads TGCAGCCCCCGCCCGGCACTTGTGAACACTGAAGCTTTCTTT. Its protein product is CSPRPALVNTEAFF.

This clonotype was seen repeatedly, ten times or more. This rearrangement joins TRBV12-3 or TRBV12-4 to TRBJ2-1; TRBD2 matches at 11 bases. CDR3 length: 15 amino acids. V trimming: 3 bases; J trimming: 3 bases; junction bases outside the gene matches: 1. CDR3 region: CASSLTSGVYNEQFF. CDR3 DNA: TGTGCCAGCAGTTTGACTAGCGGGGTCTACAATGAGCAGTTCTTC.

This clonotype was seen repeatedly, ten times or more. The rearrangement joins TRBV5-1 to TRBJ2-3, with D perhaps TRBD1 or TRBD2 (6 bases each). The CDR3 has 15 amino acids. Between the trimmed V and J ends, which lost 4 bases and 4 bases, there was a span of 16 bases. Germline loops: CDR1 SGHRS, CDR2 YFSETQ. CDR3 residues: CASSTYGGPADTQYF. The CDR3 bases are TGCGCCAGCAGCACATACGGGGGCCCCGCAGATACGCAGTATTTT.

This clonotype showed up many times. The genes are TRBV25-1 and TRBJ2-7, with 8 bases that match TRBD1. Germline CDR1 is MGHDK and CDR2 is SYGVNS. This CDR3 spans 15 amino acids. Trimming took 1 base from V and 5 from J; bases not matched to a gene: 7. The CDR3 spells CASSEWQGALNEQYF. The CDR3 nucleotides read TGTGCCAGCAGTGAATGGCAGGGGGCGCTTAACGAGCAGTACTTC.

The table lists this clonotype with many counts. The chain links TRBV29-1 to TRBJ2-7, with 12 nucleotides matching TRBD2. V trimming: 1 base; J trimming: 0 bases; junction bases outside the gene matches: 10. The CDR3 is 18 residues long. Per the germline V gene, CDR1 is SQVTM and CDR2 is ANQGSEA. The CDR3 sequence: CSVEGLAGERPSSYEQYF. In DNA, the CDR3 is TGCAGCGTTGAAGGACTAGCGGGAGAGCGGCCTAGCTCCTACGAGCAGTACTTC.

This clonotype showed up many times. The rearrangement links TRBV5-1 to TRBJ1-1, with 7 bases fitting TRBD1. The germline V gene encodes CDR1 SGHRS and CDR2 YFSETQ. CDR3 size: 16 residues. V lost 0 bases to trimming and J lost 2 bases; unmatched junction nucleotides: 7. In DNA, the CDR3 is TGCGCCAGCAGCTTGGAGGGACAGCGAACCAACACTGAAGCTTTCTTT. Its protein product is CASSLEGQRTNTEAFF.

In this sample, this clonotype turned up many times. The chain combines TRBV29-1 with TRBJ2-1; no firm D call. Germline CDR1 is SQVTM and CDR2 is ANQGSEA. The length of the CDR3 is 14 residues. V lost 2 bases and J 0 bases, leaving 8 bases between the germline ends. CDR3 protein: CSVEQESSYNEQFF. In nucleotides, the CDR3 is TGCAGCGTTGAACAGGAGAGCTCCTACAATGAGCAGTTCTTC.

This clonotype was counted many times. The chain combines TRBV6-1 with TRBJ2-2; 9 nucleotides match TRBD2. This CDR3 is built from 15 residues. V was clipped by 10 bases and J by 1 base; unmatched bases: 7. Germline CDR1 is MNHNS and CDR2 is SASEGT. This chain's CDR3 is CAIRKTSGNTGELFF. The DNA for the CDR3 is TGTGCCATCAGGAAGACTAGCGGGAACACCGGGGAGCTGTTTTTT.

The sample holds many counts of this clonotype. The V gene is TRBV7-8, the J gene TRBJ2-7, with D tentatively TRBD1 (5 bases). CDR3 length: 13 residues. The germline V and J ends were trimmed by 7 bases and 2 bases, with 12 bases remaining between them. CDR1 and CDR2 (germline): SGHVS, FQNEAQ. CDR3 in amino acids: CASTGKIAYEQYF. The CDR3 nucleotides read TGTGCCAGCACAGGGAAGATCGCCTACGAGCAGTACTTC.

To note about this clonotype: This may arise from a read error, as a much more abundant clone is one base away. The chain combines TRBV7-2 with TRBJ2-7; D is unclear. This CDR3 contains 12 residues. Per germline, CDR1 SGHTA and CDR2 FQGNSA. Trimming took off 3 bases at V and 7 bases at J, with 10 bases between the two ends. The DNA for the CDR3 is TGTGCCAGCAGCTTCTTCCTTGAAGAGCAGTACTTC. Translated: CASSFFLEEQYF.

This clonotype was counted at least ten times. The J gene is TRBJ2-4, the V gene TRBV6-2 or TRBV6-3; D tentatively reads TRBD1 or TRBD2 (5 bases each). The CDR3 has 14 residues. V dropped 5 bases and J dropped 8 bases, with 16 bases sitting between them. The V gene's germline CDR1 is MNHEY and CDR2 SVGEGT. The CDR3 reads CASSTGTLGDIQYF. The CDR3 DNA is TGTGCCAGCAGTACCGGGACCCTAGGGGACATTCAGTACTTC.

By share of the sample, this clonotype is medium-sized (0.01 to 0.1%). The rearrangement uses TRBV20-1 and TRBJ2-3, with unresolved D. Trimming took off 0 bases at V and 6 bases at J, with 10 bases between the two ends. The CDR3 has 13 amino acids. Per germline, CDR1 DFQATT and CDR2 SNEGSKA (reference sequence). CDR3 coding DNA: TGCAGTGCTAGAGATGGTAACATGGATACGCAGTATTTT. Amino acid sequence: CSARDGNMDTQYF.

The CDR3 DNA is TGTGCCACCAGATTCGGGGCCAATCAGCCCCAGCATTTT. Encoded protein: CATRFGANQPQHF. The J gene is TRBJ1-5, the V gene TRBV15, with D tentatively TRBD1 (5 bases). Trimming shortened V by 6 bases and J by 3 bases, and 9 bases separated the two germline ends. Per the germline V gene, CDR1 is LNHNV and CDR2 is YYDKDF (reference sequence). The CDR3 has 13 amino acids. The complete variable domain, with remaining parts taken from reference TRBV15 and TRBJ1-5, reads DAMVIQNPRYQVTQFGKPVTLSCSQTLNHNVMYWYQQKSSQAPKLLFHYYDKDFNNEADTPDNFQSRRPNTSFCFLDIRSPGLGDTAMYLCATRFGANQPQHFGDGTRLSIL.

This clonotype occurred many times. The chain has TRBV11-2 and TRBJ2-1, with D possibly TRBD2 on 6 matching bases. The length of the CDR3 is 18 residues. V dropped 2 bases and J dropped 0 bases, with 17 bases sitting between them. CDR1 SGHAT and CDR2 FQNNGV come from the germline V gene. As DNA, the CDR3 is TGTGCCAGCAGCTTATATCGTTACCGGGACTCCTCCTACAATGAGCAGTTCTTC. This encodes CASSLYRYRDSSYNEQFF.

This clonotype was found many times. The chain combines TRBV9 with TRBJ2-7, with a weak D call TRBD2 (5 bases). Trimming left V 3 bases short and J 3 bases short, with 16 bases between. Germline V gene lookup returns CDR1 SGDLS and CDR2 YYNGEE. The CDR3 covers 15 residues. The CDR3 bases are TGTGCCAGCAGCGCCTACTCGGACGGAGGCTACGAGCAGTACTTC. Protein product: CASSAYSDGGYEQYF.

Many counts were recorded for this clonotype. The chain joins TRBV28 to TRBJ2-7; the match to TRBD1 covers 10 bases. The CDR3 has 14 residues. V shed 4 bases and J 3 bases; nucleotides not matched to a gene: 3. The germline CDR1 and CDR2 sequences are MDHEN and SYDVKM. The chain's CDR3 is CASSWTGGNYEQYF. In DNA form, the CDR3 reads TGTGCCAGCAGTTGGACAGGGGGGAACTACGAGCAGTACTTC.

This clonotype came up many times. This rearrangement joins TRBV5-5 to TRBJ2-3, with 10 bases that match TRBD2. V was pared by 4 bases and J by 5 bases, with 1 base of the junction left unmatched. Germline CDR1 and CDR2: SGHKS and YYEKEE (reference sequence). The CDR3 has 13 amino acids. In DNA form, the CDR3 reads TGTGCCAGCAGCGTAGCGGGGGGAGATACGCAGTATTTT. The encoded protein is CASSVAGGDTQYF.

This clonotype was seen repeatedly, ten times or more. V and J are TRBV11-2 and TRBJ2-3; the D is unclear. Germline V gene data show CDR1 as SGHAT and CDR2 as FQNNGV. V lost 0 bases, J lost 4 bases, and 14 bases lay in between. The CDR3 has 16 amino acids. This CDR3 is CASSLDVSLPADTQYF. The CDR3 DNA is TGTGCCAGCAGCTTAGACGTCAGTCTTCCAGCAGATACGCAGTATTTT.

This clonotype was picked up a small number of times. The V gene is TRBV7-3, the J gene TRBJ2-1; 7 nucleotides agree with TRBD2. The CDR3 is 17 residues long. Germline CDR1 reads SGHTA; CDR2 reads FQGTGA. V lost 0 bases to trimming and J lost 0 bases; unmatched junction nucleotides: 5. The CDR3 bases are TGTGCCAGCAGCTTAACGGGGGGGGTCAGCTCCTACAATGAGCAGTTCTTC. This translates into CASSLTGGVSSYNEQFF.